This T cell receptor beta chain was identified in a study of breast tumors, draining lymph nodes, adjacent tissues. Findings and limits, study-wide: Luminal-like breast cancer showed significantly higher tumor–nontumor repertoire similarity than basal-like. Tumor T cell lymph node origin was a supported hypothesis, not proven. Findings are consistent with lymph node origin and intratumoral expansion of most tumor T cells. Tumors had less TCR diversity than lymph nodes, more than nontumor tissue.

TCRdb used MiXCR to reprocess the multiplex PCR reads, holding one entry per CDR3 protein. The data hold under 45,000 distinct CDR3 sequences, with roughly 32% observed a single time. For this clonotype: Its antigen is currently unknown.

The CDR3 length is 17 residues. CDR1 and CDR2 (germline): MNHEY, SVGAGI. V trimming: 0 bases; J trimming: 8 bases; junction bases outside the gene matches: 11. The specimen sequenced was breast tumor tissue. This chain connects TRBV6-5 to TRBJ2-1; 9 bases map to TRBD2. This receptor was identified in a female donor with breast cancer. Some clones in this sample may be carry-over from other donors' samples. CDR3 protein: CASSYSSLAGVSYEQFF. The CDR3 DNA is TGTGCCAGCAGTTACTCGTCCTTAGCGGGAGTCAGTTATGAGCAGTTCTTC.